This TCR beta chain is from a study of blood T cell repertoires in COVID-19. Study as a whole: From T cells, B-cell-depleted T cells, or PBMCs came the material, which was cDNA or gDNA.

Self-reported history from a screening survey and questionnaire set each donor's cohort. This table comes from immunoSEQ multiplex PCR, and its TCRdb copy is limited to in-frame clones, with some not included. This repertoire shows 150,000 to 200,000 clones, around 86% found once; its top ten account for roughly 9.1%. With 2 bases removed from V and 7 bases from J, the gap between germline ends came to 12 bases. Per germline, CDR1 SGHVS and CDR2 FQNEAQ. This CDR3 comprises 13 residues. This chain uses TRBV7-8 with TRBJ2-7, with D possibly matching TRBD1 (5 bases). This TCR derives from a woman under 40 who had recovered from COVID-19. The material sequenced was PBMCs or T cells enriched from blood (not recorded which). In DNA, the CDR3 is TGTGCCAGCAGCTTATCCAGGGCGAGGGAGCAGTACTTC. It is translated as CASSLSRAREQYF.